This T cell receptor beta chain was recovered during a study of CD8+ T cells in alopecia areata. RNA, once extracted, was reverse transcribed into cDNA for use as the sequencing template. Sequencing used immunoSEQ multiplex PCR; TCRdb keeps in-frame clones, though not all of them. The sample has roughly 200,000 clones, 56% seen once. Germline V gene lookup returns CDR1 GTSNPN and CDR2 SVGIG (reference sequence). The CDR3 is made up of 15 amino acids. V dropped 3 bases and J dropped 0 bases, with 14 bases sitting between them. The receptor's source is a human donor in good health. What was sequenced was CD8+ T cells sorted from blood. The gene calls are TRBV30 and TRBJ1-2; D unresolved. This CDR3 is CAWREADVTNYGYTF. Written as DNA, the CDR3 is TGTGCCTGGAGGGAGGCAGACGTTACTAACTATGGCTACACCTTC.